The 2 T cell receptor beta chains below all came from one sample that was sequenced in a study of T cell responses to AZD1222 COVID-19 vaccine. Repertoires were generated with immunoSEQ multiplex PCR, while TCRdb's copy carries only in-frame clones and drops some. This sample has around 150,000 clones; 90% occur once, and the top ten carry approximately 3%. The sample was peripheral blood, taken 28 days after the second AZD1222 dose. Every receptor here comes from an adult who received the AZD1222 COVID-19 vaccine.

The rearrangement joins TRBV7-8 to TRBJ2-1, with 9 positions matching TRBD1. The CDR3 consists of 14 residues. Germline V gene data show CDR1 as SGHVS and CDR2 as FQNEAQ. With 5 bases clipped from V and 3 bases from J, the junction kept 2 bases outside the gene matches. The CDR3 reads CASSVDRGYNEQFF. CDR3 in DNA: TGTGCCAGCAGCGTGGACAGGGGCTACAATGAGCAGTTCTTC.

The chain carries TRBV12-3 or TRBV12-4 and TRBJ2-5; TRBD1 matches 8 bases. V lost 6 bases and J lost 5; bases outside the gene matches: 5. The CDR3 consists of 13 residues. Here the CDR3 reads CASRSTGVETQYF. In DNA, the CDR3 is TGTGCCAGCAGGTCGACAGGGGTGGAGACCCAGTACTTC.